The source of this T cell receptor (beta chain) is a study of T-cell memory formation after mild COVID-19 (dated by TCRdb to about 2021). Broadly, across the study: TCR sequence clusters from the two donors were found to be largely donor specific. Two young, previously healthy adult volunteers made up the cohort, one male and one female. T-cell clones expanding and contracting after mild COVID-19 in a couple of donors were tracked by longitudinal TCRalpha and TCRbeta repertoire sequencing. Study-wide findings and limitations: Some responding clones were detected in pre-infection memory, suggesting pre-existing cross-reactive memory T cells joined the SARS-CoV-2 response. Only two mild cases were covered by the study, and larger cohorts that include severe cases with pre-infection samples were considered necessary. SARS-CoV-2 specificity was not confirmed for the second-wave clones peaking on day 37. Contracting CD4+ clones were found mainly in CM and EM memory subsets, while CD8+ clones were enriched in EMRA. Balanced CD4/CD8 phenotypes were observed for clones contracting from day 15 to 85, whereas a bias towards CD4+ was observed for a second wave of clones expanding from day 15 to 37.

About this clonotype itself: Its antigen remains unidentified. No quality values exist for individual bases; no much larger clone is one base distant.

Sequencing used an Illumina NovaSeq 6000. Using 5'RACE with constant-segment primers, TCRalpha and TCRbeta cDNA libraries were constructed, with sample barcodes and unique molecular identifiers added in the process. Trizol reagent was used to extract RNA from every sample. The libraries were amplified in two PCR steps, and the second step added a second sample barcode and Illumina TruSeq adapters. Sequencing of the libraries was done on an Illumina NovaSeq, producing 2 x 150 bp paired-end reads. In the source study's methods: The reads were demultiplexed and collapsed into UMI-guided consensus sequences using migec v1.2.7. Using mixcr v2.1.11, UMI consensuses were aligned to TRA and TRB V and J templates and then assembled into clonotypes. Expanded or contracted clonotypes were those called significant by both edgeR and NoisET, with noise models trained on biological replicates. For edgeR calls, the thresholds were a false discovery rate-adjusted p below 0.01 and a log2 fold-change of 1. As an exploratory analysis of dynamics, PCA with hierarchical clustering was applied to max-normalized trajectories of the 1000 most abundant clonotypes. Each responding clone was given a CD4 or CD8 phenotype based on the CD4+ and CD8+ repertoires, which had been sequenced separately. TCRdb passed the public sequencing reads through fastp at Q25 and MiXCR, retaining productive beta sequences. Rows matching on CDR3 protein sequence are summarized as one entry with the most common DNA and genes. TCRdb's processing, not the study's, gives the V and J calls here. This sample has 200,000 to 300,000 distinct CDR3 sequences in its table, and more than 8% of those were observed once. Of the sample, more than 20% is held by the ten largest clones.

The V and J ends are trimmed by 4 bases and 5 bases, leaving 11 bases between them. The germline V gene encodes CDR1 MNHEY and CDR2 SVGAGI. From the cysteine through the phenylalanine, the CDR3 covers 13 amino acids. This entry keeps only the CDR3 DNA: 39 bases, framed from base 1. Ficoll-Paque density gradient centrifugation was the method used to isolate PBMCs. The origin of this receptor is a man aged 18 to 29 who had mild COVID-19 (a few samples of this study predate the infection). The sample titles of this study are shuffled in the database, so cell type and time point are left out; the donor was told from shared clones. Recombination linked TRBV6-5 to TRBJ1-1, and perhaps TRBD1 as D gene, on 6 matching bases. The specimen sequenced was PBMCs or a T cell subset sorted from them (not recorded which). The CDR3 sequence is CASSFGGQTEAFF. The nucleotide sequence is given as TGTGCCAGCAGTTTCGGAGGACAGACTGAAGCTTTCTTT.